This entry lists 30 T cell receptor beta chains sequenced from one sample in a study of CD8 T cells in Susac syndrome. RNA was extracted with the RNeasy kit, and a quantity of roughly 0.45 to 1 ug was reverse transcribed using random hexamers. TCRdb analysed the immunoSEQ multiplex PCR reads with MiXCR anew, one entry per CDR3 protein. This sample has about 150,000 distinct CDR3 sequences; around 95% occur once, and the top ten carry over 0.1%. Sequencing used CD4+ T cells from PBMCs. These receptors were taken from a human donor with multiple sclerosis.

This clonotype has more than one count but fewer than ten. The gene calls are TRBV3-1 and TRBJ1-4; 7 nucleotides line up with TRBD1. This CDR3 has 13 residues. After removal of 4 bases from V and 7 bases from J, the junction contained 3 bases not matched to a gene. Germline CDR1 is LGHDT and CDR2 is YNNKEL (reference sequence). CDR3 protein: CASSLAGGEKLFF. CDR3 sequence (DNA): TGTGCCAGCAGCCTTGCAGGGGGTGAAAAACTGTTTTTT.

CDR3 coding DNA: TGTGCCAGCAGAAGGACACCTCAAAACTATGGCTACACCTTC. Translating it yields CASRRTPQNYGYTF. V and J are TRBV12-3 or TRBV12-4 and TRBJ1-2; a weak D match, TRBD1 (5 bases). This CDR3 contains 14 residues. V was clipped by 6 bases and J by 2 bases, with 13 bases between them.

The chain is built from TRBV14 and TRBJ1-2, with unresolved D. CDR1 is SGHDN, CDR2 FVKESK, per germline. V was cut by 0 bases and J by 7 bases, with 12 bases left in between. The CDR3 runs to 14 residues. CDR3 amino acids: CASSQDPMGGGYTF. CDR3 coding DNA: TGTGCCAGCAGCCAAGATCCGATGGGCGGTGGCTACACCTTC.

The rearrangement joins TRBV28 to TRBJ2-3; 7 positions agree with TRBD2. Per the germline V gene, CDR1 is MDHEN and CDR2 is SYDVKM. The J segment lost 1 base and the V segment lost 8 bases, leaving 6 bases of the junction unmatched. The CDR3 is 14 residues long. CDR3 nucleotides: TGTGCCAGCCACTGGGGACTACGCACAGATACGCAGTATTTT. Its protein is CASHWGLRTDTQYF. The entire variable domain, with the rest obtained from reference TRBV28 and TRBJ2-3, is as follows: DVKVTQSSRYLVKRTGEKVFLECVQDMDHENMFWYRQDPGLGLRLIYFSYDVKMKEKGDIPEGYSVSREKKERFSLILESASTNQTSMYLCASHWGLRTDTQYFGPGTRLTVL.

The chain carries TRBV11-2 and TRBJ2-1, with D tentatively TRBD1 (5 bases). Germline assignment: CDR1 SGHAT and CDR2 FQNNGV. The V gene lost 1 base and the J gene lost 12 bases, with 13 bases spanning the gap. The CDR3 sequence is 13 residues long. In nucleotides, the CDR3 is TGTGCCAGCAGCTTAGGTGGCAGGGCGAGGCAGTTCTTC. This encodes CASSLGGRARQFF.

This chain links TRBV18 with TRBJ1-6; 8 nucleotides agree with TRBD1. The V segment lost 3 bases and the J segment 0 bases; nucleotides outside the gene matches: 10. Per the germline V gene, CDR1 is KGHSH and CDR2 is LQKENI. The CDR3 loop spans 19 amino acids. The CDR3 loop is CASSPEWTGTGSYNSPLHF. CDR3 nucleotide sequence: TGTGCCAGCTCACCGGAGTGGACAGGGACAGGCTCCTATAATTCACCCCTCCACTTT.

V usage is TRBV15 and J usage is TRBJ2-2; D is unclear. This CDR3 spans 14 amino acids. The germline V and J ends were trimmed by 0 bases and 5 bases, with 7 bases remaining between them. Germline lookup yields CDR1 LNHNV and CDR2 YYDKDF (reference sequence). In DNA, the CDR3 is TGTGCCACCAGCAGAGAACAGCGAACCGGGGAGCTGTTTTTT. It codes for CATSREQRTGELFF.

The chain combines TRBV29-1 with TRBJ2-7, with D uncertain. Trimming removed 4 bases from V and 5 bases from J, with 12 bases in between. This CDR3 spans 12 amino acids. Germline-derived CDR1 and CDR2 are SQVTM and ANQGSEA. CDR3 DNA sequence: TGCAGCGTTGTCCCGAAGGCCCACGAGCAGTACTTC. It encodes CSVVPKAHEQYF.

This chain joins TRBV29-1 and TRBJ1-2; 7 positions agree with TRBD1. CDR1 and CDR2 (germline): SQVTM, ANQGSEA. Trimming cost V 7 bases and J 8 bases; bases outside gene matches: 10. The CDR3 consists of 12 residues. As DNA, the CDR3 is TGCAGCGCAGCCCACAGGGGAGGAGGCTACACCTTC. Translated: CSAAHRGGGYTF.

This chain links TRBV9 with TRBJ2-1; either TRBD1 or TRBD2 may supply D (7 bases each). The CDR3 is 16 residues long. Germline CDR1 is SGDLS and CDR2 is YYNGEE. The V and J ends lost 4 bases and 4 bases respectively, with 18 bases between them. Written as DNA, the CDR3 is TGTGCCAGCAGCCTAGGGGGCGGGAGTGGTTACAATGAGCAGTTCTTC. It encodes CASSLGGGSGYNEQFF.

J is TRBJ1-6 and V is TRBV20-1; D gene unclear. Germline CDR1 and CDR2: DFQATT and SNEGSKA (reference sequence). Trimming stripped 3 bases from V and 7 bases from J, with 7 bases between. CDR3 size: 12 residues. CDR3 in amino acids: CSASGSNSPLHF. Written as DNA, the CDR3 is TGCAGTGCTAGTGGATCCAATTCACCCCTCCACTTT.

The J gene is TRBJ2-3, the V gene TRBV18; a weak D match, TRBD2 (5 bases). The V and J ends lost 6 bases and 3 bases respectively, with 10 bases between them. The V gene's germline CDR1 is KGHSH and CDR2 LQKENI. The CDR3 loop spans 13 amino acids. The CDR3 loop is CASSPGLTDTQYF. In nucleotides, the CDR3 is TGTGCCAGCTCGCCAGGACTTACAGATACGCAGTATTTT. The variable domain in full, with the rest retrieved from reference TRBV18 and TRBJ2-3, is NAGVMQNPRHLVRRRGQEARLRCSPMKGHSHVYWYRQLPEEGLKFMVYLQKENIIDESGMPKERFSAEFPKEGPSILRIQQVVRGDSAAYFCASSPGLTDTQYFGPGTRLTVL.

The chain combines TRBV7-9 with TRBJ2-3, with 16 bases lining up with TRBD2. J gave up 5 bases and V 5 bases, and 10 bases lay outside the gene matches. The CDR3 spans 18 residues. CDR1 and CDR2 (germline): SEHNR, FQNEAQ (reference sequence). The CDR3 sequence is CASSPGGTSGRARDTQYF. Here the CDR3 DNA reads TGTGCCAGCAGCCCCGGAGGGACTAGCGGGAGGGCCAGAGATACGCAGTATTTT.

The rearrangement joins TRBV27 to TRBJ2-2; 12 bases align to TRBD1. This CDR3 spans 23 amino acids. Per germline, CDR1 MNHEY and CDR2 SMNVEV (reference sequence). Germline trimming cut 3 bases from V and 3 bases from J; bases unmatched to any gene: 23. In nucleotides, the CDR3 is TGTGCCAGCAGTTTTCGCCTCCGGGACAGGGGGCGCGCCACCAAAACCGACACCGGGGAGCTGTTTTTT. This gives the protein CASSFRLRDRGRATKTDTGELFF.

J is TRBJ2-1 and V is TRBV7-9; perhaps TRBD2 as D (6 bases). The CDR3 is 14 residues long. Germline V CDR1 and CDR2: SEHNR, FQNEAQ (reference sequence). V was clipped by 0 bases and J by 10 bases, with 13 bases between them. CDR3 protein: CASSLAGTVPEQFF. Here the CDR3 DNA reads TGTGCCAGCAGCTTAGCGGGGACTGTCCCCGAGCAGTTCTTC.

This chain connects TRBV30 to TRBJ2-3; the D call may be TRBD1 or TRBD2 (6 bases each). The CDR3 sequence is 15 residues long. Trimming left V 4 bases short and J 2 bases short, with 16 bases between. Germline CDR1 is GTSNPN and CDR2 is SVGIG (reference sequence). The CDR3 loop is CAWTGEAIPTDTQYF. The CDR3 coding sequence is TGTGCCTGGACAGGGGAGGCAATACCCACAGATACGCAGTATTTT. Together with reference TRBV30 and TRBJ2-3, the CDR3 gives the full variable domain: SQTIHQWPATLVQPVGSPLSLECTVEGTSNPNLYWYRQAAGRGLQLLFYSVGIGQISSEVPQNLSASRPQDRQFILSSKKLLLSDSGFYLCAWTGEAIPTDTQYFGPGTRLTVL.

The chain uses TRBV24-1 and TRBJ2-2; D ambiguous. Germline lookup yields CDR1 KGHDR and CDR2 SFDVKD. V was cut by 8 bases and J by 5 bases, with 14 bases left in between. CDR3 length equals 14 residues. The CDR3 DNA is TGTGCCACCACCGATGGAAGGGTTACCGGGGAGCTGTTTTTT. Its protein is CATTDGRVTGELFF.

This clonotype has a single count. J is TRBJ2-4 and V is TRBV4-1; TRBD1 or TRBD2 may be the D gene (5 bases each). The CDR3 is 19 amino acids. V lost 0 bases, J lost 0 bases, and 18 bases lay in between. Per germline, CDR1 MGHRA and CDR2 YSYEKL. CDR3 amino acids: CASSQEIGAYSPAKNIQYF. The CDR3 coding sequence is TGCGCCAGCAGCCAAGAGATCGGGGCATATTCGCCAGCCAAAAACATTCAGTACTTC.

In DNA form, the CDR3 reads TGTGCCAGCAGTGATAACCGCCGTAATGAAAAACTGTTTTTT. It yields the protein CASSDNRRNEKLFF. The chain carries TRBV2 and TRBJ1-4; no reliable D call. In germline, CDR1 is SNHLY, CDR2 FYNNEI. This CDR3 is 14 amino acids long. V was shortened by 3 bases and J by 4 bases, with 9 bases between the two germline ends.

This clonotype appeared once. The V and J genes are TRBV23-1 and TRBJ1-2; TRBD1 aligns across 7 bases. TRBV23-1 is classed as an ORF, of uncertain function. The V gene end was trimmed by 2 bases and the J gene end by 4 bases; junction bases not matched to a gene: 7. The CDR3 is 15 residues long. The DNA for the CDR3 is TGCGCCAGCAGTCAACAATCCGGGACAGTCTATGGCTACACCTTC. It encodes CASSQQSGTVYGYTF.

The gene calls are TRBV2 and TRBJ2-3; possibly TRBD1 or TRBD2 for D (5 bases each). This CDR3 comprises 15 residues. V dropped 2 bases and J dropped 2 bases, with 11 bases sitting between them. The germline gives CDR1 SNHLY, CDR2 FYNNEI. In nucleotides, the CDR3 is TGTGCCAGCAGTGAACCCGGGACCATCACAGATACGCAGTATTTT. It codes for CASSEPGTITDTQYF. The full variable domain, its missing parts supplied by reference TRBV2 and TRBJ2-3, is EPEVTQTPSHQVTQMGQEVILRCVPISNHLYFYWYRQILGQKVEFLVSFYNNEISEKSEIFDDQFSVERPDGSNFTLKIRSTKLEDSAMYFCASSEPGTITDTQYFGPGTRLTVL.

The chain uses TRBV24-1 and TRBJ2-7; 10 positions match TRBD1. The J segment lost 3 bases and the V segment lost 3 bases, leaving 7 bases of the junction unmatched. The CDR3 is made up of 16 amino acids. Germline CDR1 is KGHDR and CDR2 is SFDVKD. The CDR3 nucleotides read TGTGCCACCAGTGATACCCCGGGACAGGGGATCTACGAGCAGTACTTC. As protein: CATSDTPGQGIYEQYF.

The chain links TRBV20-1 to TRBJ1-6; tentative D call: TRBD1 (5 bases). This CDR3 spans 14 amino acids. Per the germline V gene, CDR1 is DFQATT and CDR2 is SNEGSKA (reference sequence). V lost 0 bases to trimming and J lost 8 bases, with 11 bases between them. As DNA, the CDR3 is TGCAGTGCTAGAGATCCAGGGTTAGATTCACCCCTCCACTTT. It yields the protein CSARDPGLDSPLHF.

The chain recombines TRBV18 with TRBJ2-2, with D hard to call. Per germline, CDR1 KGHSH and CDR2 LQKENI. This CDR3 has 13 amino acids. V was cut by 3 bases and J by 3 bases, with 5 bases left in between. The CDR3 DNA follows: TGTGCCAGCTCACCGGCAGACACCGGGGAGCTGTTTTTT. Translation gives CASSPADTGELFF.

The chain is built from TRBV5-4 and TRBJ2-5; D gene unclear. Germline CDR1 and CDR2: SGHNT and YYREEE (reference sequence). The CDR3 contains 12 residues. V lost 4 bases to trimming and J lost 5 bases, with 9 bases between them. Written as DNA, the CDR3 is TGTGCCAGCAGCCCGGCGGCGGAGACCCAGTACTTC. This gives the protein CASSPAAETQYF.

V and J are TRBV5-5 and TRBJ2-4; 13 positions match TRBD2. CDR3 length: 17 residues. V was pared by 3 bases and J by 8 bases, with 11 bases of the junction left unmatched. CDR1 and CDR2 from the germline V gene are SGHKS and YYEKEE (reference sequence). CDR3 loop: CASSSGTSGTRGDIQYF. CDR3 DNA sequence: TGTGCCAGCAGCTCCGGGACTAGCGGGACCCGGGGAGACATTCAGTACTTC.

This rearrangement joins TRBV7-9 to TRBJ2-7; 7 bases align to TRBD1. V was clipped by 1 base and J by 9 bases; unmatched bases: 6. This CDR3 comprises 13 residues. Germline values: CDR1 SEHNR, CDR2 FQNEAQ (reference sequence). CDR3: CASSLGDRVVQYF. DNA of the CDR3: TGTGCCAGCAGCTTAGGAGACAGGGTTGTGCAGTACTTC.

The gene calls are TRBV7-9 and TRBJ1-1, with D possibly TRBD1 on 5 matching bases. The V and J ends lost 4 bases and 2 bases respectively, with 17 bases between them. The CDR3 is 16 residues long. Germline V gene lookup returns CDR1 SEHNR and CDR2 FQNEAQ (reference sequence). In nucleotides, the CDR3 is TGTGCCAGCAGCTCCACCCGACAGAAAAGAAACACTGAAGCTTTCTTT. Its protein product is CASSSTRQKRNTEAFF.

This chain connects TRBV2 to TRBJ2-1, with 8 bases matching TRBD2. With 7 bases clipped from V and 7 bases from J, the junction kept 15 bases outside the gene matches. This CDR3 is built from 16 residues. CDR1 is SNHLY, CDR2 FYNNEI, per germline. Here the CDR3 reads CASNGGSGLDGNEQFF. CDR3 nucleotide sequence: TGTGCCAGCAACGGGGGGTCGGGACTAGACGGGAATGAGCAGTTCTTC. Drawing the rest from reference TRBV2 and TRBJ2-1, the complete variable domain is EPEVTQTPSHQVTQMGQEVILRCVPISNHLYFYWYRQILGQKVEFLVSFYNNEISEKSEIFDDQFSVERPDGSNFTLKIRSTKLEDSAMYFCASNGGSGLDGNEQFFGPGTRLTVL.

This chain uses TRBV20-1 with TRBJ2-5, with D uncertain. V was clipped by 8 bases and J by 2 bases, with 12 bases between them. The CDR3 consists of 12 residues. Germline CDR1 and CDR2: DFQATT and SNEGSKA (reference sequence). The CDR3 bases are TGCAGTTTGCGTTTGTCACAAGAGACCCAGTACTTC. Protein sequence: CSLRLSQETQYF.